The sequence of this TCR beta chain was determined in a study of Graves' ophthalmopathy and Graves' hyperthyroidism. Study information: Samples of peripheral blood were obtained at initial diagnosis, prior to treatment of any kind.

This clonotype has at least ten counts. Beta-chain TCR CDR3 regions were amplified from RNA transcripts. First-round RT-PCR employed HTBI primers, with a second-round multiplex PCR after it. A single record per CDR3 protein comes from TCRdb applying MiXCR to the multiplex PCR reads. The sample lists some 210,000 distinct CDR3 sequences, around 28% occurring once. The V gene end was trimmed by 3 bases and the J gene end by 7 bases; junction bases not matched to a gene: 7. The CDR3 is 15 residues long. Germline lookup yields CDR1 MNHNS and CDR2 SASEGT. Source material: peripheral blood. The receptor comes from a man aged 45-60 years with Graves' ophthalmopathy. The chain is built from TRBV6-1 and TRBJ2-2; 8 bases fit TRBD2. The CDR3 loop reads CASSDSGNSFGELFF. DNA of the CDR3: TGTGCCAGCAGTGATAGCGGGAATTCGTTCGGGGAGCTGTTTTTT.